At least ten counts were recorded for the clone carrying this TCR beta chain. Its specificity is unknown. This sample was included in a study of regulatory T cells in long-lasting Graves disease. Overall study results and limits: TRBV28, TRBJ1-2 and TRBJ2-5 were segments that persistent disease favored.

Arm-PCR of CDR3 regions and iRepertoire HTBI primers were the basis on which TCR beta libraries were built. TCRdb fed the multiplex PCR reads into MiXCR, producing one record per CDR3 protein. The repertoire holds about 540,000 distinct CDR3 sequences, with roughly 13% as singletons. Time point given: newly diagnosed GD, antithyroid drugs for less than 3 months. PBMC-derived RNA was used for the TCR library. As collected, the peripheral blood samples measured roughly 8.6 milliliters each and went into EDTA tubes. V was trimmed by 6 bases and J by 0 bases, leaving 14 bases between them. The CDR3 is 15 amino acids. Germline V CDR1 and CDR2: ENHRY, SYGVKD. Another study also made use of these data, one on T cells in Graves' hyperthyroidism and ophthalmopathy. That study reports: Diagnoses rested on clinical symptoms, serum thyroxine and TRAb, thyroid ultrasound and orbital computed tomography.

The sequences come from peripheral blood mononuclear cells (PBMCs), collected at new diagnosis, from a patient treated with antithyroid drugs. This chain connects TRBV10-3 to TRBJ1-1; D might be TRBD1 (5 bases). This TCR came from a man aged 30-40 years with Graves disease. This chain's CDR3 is CAISPGRSLNTEAFF. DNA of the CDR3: TGTGCCATCAGCCCAGGGCGGTCACTGAACACTGAAGCTTTCTTT.